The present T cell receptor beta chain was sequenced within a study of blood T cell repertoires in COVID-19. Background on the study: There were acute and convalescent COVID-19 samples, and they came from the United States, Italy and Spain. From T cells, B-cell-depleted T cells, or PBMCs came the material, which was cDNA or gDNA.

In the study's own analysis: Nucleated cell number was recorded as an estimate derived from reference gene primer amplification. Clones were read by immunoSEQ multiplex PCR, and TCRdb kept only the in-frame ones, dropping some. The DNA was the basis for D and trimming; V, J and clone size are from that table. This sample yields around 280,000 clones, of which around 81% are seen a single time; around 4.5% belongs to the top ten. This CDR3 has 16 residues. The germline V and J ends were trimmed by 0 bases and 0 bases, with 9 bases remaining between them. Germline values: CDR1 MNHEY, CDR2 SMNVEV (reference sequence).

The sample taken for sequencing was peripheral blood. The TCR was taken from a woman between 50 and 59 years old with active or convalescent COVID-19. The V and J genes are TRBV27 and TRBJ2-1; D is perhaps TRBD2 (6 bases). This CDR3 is CASSLSLANSYNEQFF. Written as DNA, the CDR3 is TGTGCCAGCAGTTTATCACTAGCAAACTCCTACAATGAGCAGTTCTTC.